The 12 T cell receptor beta chains given below trace back to one sample, sequenced in a study of shared clonotypes between healthy human individuals. The method was immunoSEQ multiplex PCR; TCRdb's version includes in-frame clones alone and lacks a portion of them. The sample shows nearly 750,000 clones, 72% of them seen only once. Sample: memory CD4+ T cells sorted from blood. Subset indicated: CD45RA-negative fraction. The receptors shown here come from a woman aged 25 to 39 in good health.

The sample holds one count of this clone. This rearrangement joins TRBV7-7 to TRBJ2-5; D is tentatively TRBD1 or TRBD2 (5 bases each). Per the germline V gene, CDR1 is SSHAT and CDR2 is FNYEAQ (reference sequence). With 5 bases removed from V and 0 bases from J, the gap between germline ends came to 13 bases. The CDR3 contains 15 residues. CDR3 nucleotides: TGTGCCAGCAGCCCCACCGGGACGAACCAAGAGACCCAGTACTTC. This codes for CASSPTGTNQETQYF.

J is TRBJ2-5 and V is TRBV27; possibly TRBD1 or TRBD2 for D (6 bases each). Between the trimmed V and J ends, which lost 6 bases and 4 bases, there was a span of 18 bases. The CDR3 runs to 15 residues. The germline gives CDR1 MNHEY, CDR2 SMNVEV (reference sequence). The CDR3: CASRVVGGSGETQYF. The CDR3 nucleotides read TGTGCCAGCAGAGTGGTAGGGGGGAGTGGAGAGACCCAGTACTTC.

The chain uses TRBV18 and TRBJ2-7; D perhaps matches TRBD2 (5 bases). CDR1 and CDR2 from the germline V gene are KGHSH and LQKENI. V was cut by 3 bases and J by 2 bases, with 8 bases left in between. This CDR3 region has 13 residues. DNA of the CDR3: TGTGCCAGCTCACCCTCGACTACCTACGAGCAGTACTTC. Amino acids: CASSPSTTYEQYF.

This clone was seen a single time. This CDR3 reads CASSGNWGKVYTF. CDR3 DNA: TGTGCCAGCAGTGGTAATTGGGGGAAGGTCTACACCTTC. This chain links TRBV6-5 with TRBJ1-2, with a possible D match to TRBD1 (5 bases). This CDR3 has 13 amino acids. Per germline, CDR1 MNHEY and CDR2 SVGAGI. V was clipped by 5 bases and J by 10 bases, with 17 bases between them.

The chain employs TRBV5-1 and TRBJ2-1; D remains unclear. Germline lookup yields CDR1 SGHRS and CDR2 YFSETQ. Between the trimmed V and J ends, which lost 0 bases and 8 bases, there was a span of 9 bases. The CDR3 is 13 amino acids. This CDR3 reads CASSLASYYEQFF. Here the CDR3 DNA reads TGCGCCAGCAGCTTGGCCAGTTATTATGAGCAGTTCTTC.

This clone has a handful of counts. The V gene is TRBV6-6, the J gene TRBJ2-3, with a tentative D call TRBD2 (6 bases). Trimming took 4 bases from V and 4 from J, leaving 9 bases between them. CDR3 size: 13 residues. Looked up from germline, CDR1 is MNHNY and CDR2 is SVGAGI (reference sequence). CDR3: CASSSTRADTQYF. The CDR3 coding sequence is TGTGCCAGCAGTTCGACTAGAGCAGATACGCAGTATTTT.

In its sample, this clone was seen a few times. This specimen includes other DNA sequences encoding the same CDR3. This chain joins TRBV11-3 and TRBJ2-1; no firm D call. V lost 3 bases to trimming and J lost 5 bases, with 5 bases between them. The germline CDR1 and CDR2 sequences are SGHNT and YENEEA. This CDR3 is 12 amino acids long. For the CDR3, the DNA is TGTGCCAGCAGCTTCGTTGACAATGAGCAGTTCTTC. This sequence encodes CASSFVDNEQFF.

The chain joins TRBV19 to TRBJ2-7, with D perhaps TRBD2 (6 bases). This CDR3 has 14 residues. Germline-derived CDR1 and CDR2 are LNHDA and SQIVND (reference sequence). V lost 6 bases, J lost 3 bases, and 15 bases lay in between. The CDR3 region has the DNA TGTGCCAGTAGGGGACTTCCGAGGAGCTACGAGCAGTACTTC. Protein product: CASRGLPRSYEQYF.

V and J are TRBV5-6 and TRBJ2-7; no firm D call. Germline CDR1 SGHDT, CDR2 YYEEEE. This CDR3 is built from 13 residues. Trimming shortened V by 4 bases and J by 4 bases, and 12 bases separated the two germline ends. CDR3 bases: TGTGCCAGCAGCCCCTATCAGGCTTACGAGCAGTACTTC. This encodes CASSPYQAYEQYF.

V usage is TRBV28 and J usage is TRBJ2-7, with D perhaps matching TRBD1 or TRBD2 (6 bases each). This CDR3 contains 15 residues. V was clipped by 6 bases and J by 1 base, with 16 bases between them. Per the germline V gene, CDR1 is MDHEN and CDR2 is SYDVKM. CDR3 region: CASSLLQGGSYEQYF. CDR3 nucleotides: TGTGCCAGCAGCTTACTGCAAGGGGGGTCCTACGAGCAGTACTTC.

This clone came up a few times. The chain links TRBV15 to TRBJ1-1; D is undetermined. The CDR3 covers 15 residues. The V end lost 1 base, the J end lost 0 bases, and 9 bases lay between the germline ends. CDR1 is LNHNV and CDR2 is YYDKDF in the germline V gene (reference sequence). The CDR3, as DNA: TGTGCCACCAGCAGAGGGGCAGCCGTGAACACTGAAGCTTTCTTT. As protein: CATSRGAAVNTEAFF.

The genes are TRBV11-2 and TRBJ1-2; TRBD1 agrees at 12 bases. The CDR3 extends over 16 amino acids. Losses at the gene ends were 4 bases for V and 8 bases for J; bases not matched to a gene: 11. Germline V gene sequence: CDR1 SGHAT, CDR2 FQNNGV. The chain's CDR3 is CASSSVRDRGRLGYTF. For the CDR3, the DNA is TGTGCCAGCAGCTCCGTCCGGGACAGGGGGCGGTTAGGCTACACCTTC.